This is a list of T cell receptor beta chains from one sample in a study of cytomegalovirus exposure and HLA in healthy donors. Generated by immunoSEQ multiplex PCR, the TCRdb table keeps only in-frame clones and is missing some. This sample carries roughly 190,000 clones, roughly four fifths of them seen once, and the ten largest clones take less than 4%. The sample was PBMCs. The receptor source for this set is a woman in her twenties or thirties in good health and CMV-seropositive. CDR3s include the opening cysteine and the closing phenylalanine or tryptophan. Each record gives: D gene, V gene, J gene, clone size, CDR3 protein, CDR3 DNA. The D gene is left open where the match is weak. The listing skips clone size in some rows; elsewhere it reads once, few, many or a size class.

NA	TRBV28	TRBJ1-1	NA	CASSLQGREAFF	TGTGCCAGCAGTTTACAGGGCCGGGAAGCTTTCTTT
NA	TRBV11-2	TRBJ2-1	NA	CASSLGLPNEQFF	TGTGCCAGCAGCTTAGGACTACCCAATGAGCAGTTCTTC
TRBD2	TRBV28	TRBJ2-4	few	CASRGPSGSKYF	TGTGCCAGCAGAGGGCCTAGCGGGAGTAAATACTTC
NA	TRBV28	TRBJ2-2	NA	CANGVPGTGELFF	TGTGCTAACGGGGTCCCGGGGACCGGGGAGCTGTTTTTT
NA	TRBV9	TRBJ2-3	NA	CASTPADTQYF	TGTGCCAGCACCCCGGCAGATACGCAGTATTTT
TRBD2	TRBV18	TRBJ2-7	NA	CASSPTAGGKGEQYF	TGTGCCAGCTCACCAACGGCGGGAGGGAAGGGCGAGCAGTACTTC
TRBD2	TRBV6-1	TRBJ2-1	NA	CASGGLAATSDEQFF	TGTGCCAGCGGTGGACTAGCGGCGACGAGTGATGAGCAGTTCTTC
TRBD1	TRBV27	TRBJ2-5	NA	CASSSKTGKETQYF	TGTGCCAGCAGTTCCAAGACAGGGAAAGAGACCCAGTACTTC
TRBD1	TRBV11-2	TRBJ1-6	NA	CASTLGTGPWPLHF	TGTGCCAGCACCCTCGGGACAGGGCCCTGGCCCCTCCACTTT
NA	TRBV5-4	TRBJ2-1	once	CASSSALTGEVNEQFF	TGTGCCAGCAGCAGCGCTTTGACGGGAGAGGTGAATGAGCAGTTCTTC
NA	TRBV5-4	TRBJ1-1	NA	CASSLGTTTEAFF	TGTGCCAGCAGCTTGGGCACTACCACTGAAGCTTTCTTT
NA	TRBV7-6	TRBJ2-7	NA	CASSLLELGEQYF	TGTGCCAGCAGCTTGCTGGAGCTCGGGGAGCAGTACTTC
NA	TRBV6-1	TRBJ1-5	NA	CASSENRNTGVNQPQHF	TGTGCCAGCAGTGAAAATCGGAACACAGGCGTCAATCAGCCCCAGCATTTT
TRBD2	TRBV28	TRBJ2-5	NA	CASSLHQLAGVGLAQYF	TGTGCCAGCAGTTTACATCAACTAGCGGGAGTGGGTTTGGCCCAGTACTTC
TRBD2	TRBV6-5	TRBJ2-1	NA	CASSYGVAGNYNEQFF	TGTGCCAGCAGTTACGGGGTAGCGGGGAATTACAATGAGCAGTTCTTC
NA	TRBV20-1	TRBJ2-1	NA	CSASLIDEQFF	TGCAGTGCCTCCCTTATCGATGAGCAGTTCTTC
TRBD2	TRBV5-1	TRBJ2-7	NA	CASSLTSGSVFYEQYF	TGCGCCAGCAGCTTGACTAGCGGGAGTGTTTTCTACGAGCAGTACTTC
NA	TRBV28	TRBJ1-1	NA	CASSDVSGGATEAFF	TGTGCCAGCAGTGATGTGTCGGGGGGCGCGACTGAAGCTTTCTTT
NA	TRBV6-6	TRBJ1-1	few	CAAGGVNTEAFF	TGTGCCGCCGGGGGGGTAAACACTGAAGCTTTCTTT
NA	TRBV6-4	TRBJ1-2	NA	CASSSTVEVTNYGYTF	TGTGCCAGCAGCTCCACGGTCGAAGTAACTAACTATGGCTACACCTTC
NA	TRBV5-1	TRBJ2-2	NA	CASSLNPGPTGELFF	TGCGCCAGCAGCTTGAACCCAGGGCCCACCGGGGAGCTGTTTTTT
NA	TRBV19	TRBJ2-3	NA	CASSIGTTTDTQYF	TGTGCCAGTAGTATAGGGACAACCACAGATACGCAGTATTTT
TRBD1	TRBV19	TRBJ1-1	few	CASSAGGTAEAFF	TGTGCCAGTAGTGCAGGGGGAACGGCTGAAGCTTTCTTT
NA	TRBV7-2	TRBJ2-7	NA	CASSQGSGGSEQYF	TGTGCCAGCAGCCAGGGGTCGGGCGGGAGCGAGCAGTACTTC
TRBD1	TRBV11-2	TRBJ2-5	NA	CASSLEGGQTQYF	TGTGCCAGCAGCTTAGAAGGGGGCCAGACCCAGTACTTC
TRBD1	TRBV5-1	TRBJ1-6	NA	CASSWTGVTSPLHF	TGCGCCAGCAGCTGGACAGGGGTAACTTCACCCCTCCACTTT
NA	TRBV5-6	TRBJ2-7	NA	CASSPGLGSYEQYF	TGTGCCAGCAGCCCGGGACTGGGAAGCTACGAGCAGTACTTC
NA	TRBV4-1	TRBJ2-1	NA	CASSPTGGNYNEQFF	TGCGCCAGCAGCCCGACAGGCGGCAACTACAATGAGCAGTTCTTC
NA	TRBV27	TRBJ2-7	NA	CASSLGLDYEQYF	TGTGCCAGCAGTTTAGGGCTGGACTACGAGCAGTACTTC
NA	TRBV14	TRBJ2-7	NA	CASSHPPFNSEQYF	TGTGCCAGCAGCCACCCCCCGTTTAACTCCGAGCAGTACTTC
NA	TRBV9	TRBJ1-5	NA	CASSVGQGSNQPQHF	TGTGCCAGCAGCGTAGGGCAGGGGTCAAATCAGCCCCAGCATTTT
NA	TRBV5-1	TRBJ2-4	NA	CASSLGYSSLAKNIQYF	TGCGCCAGCAGCTTGGGGTACAGCTCCCTAGCCAAAAACATTCAGTACTTC
NA	TRBV14	TRBJ2-1	NA	CASSGTFNEQFF	TGTGCCAGCAGCGGGACTTTCAATGAGCAGTTCTTC
NA	TRBV5-6	TRBJ2-3	NA	CASSLVPSEYADTQYF	TGTGCCAGCAGCTTGGTTCCTAGCGAGTATGCAGATACGCAGTATTTT
TRBD1	TRBV7-9	TRBJ2-7	NA	CASSTAAGTGRYEQYF	TGTGCCAGCAGCACAGCAGCGGGGACAGGGAGGTACGAGCAGTACTTC
NA	TRBV5-4	TRBJ2-7	NA	CASSLGPGAAPYEQYF	TGTGCCAGCAGCTTGGGTCCAGGGGCAGCCCCCTACGAGCAGTACTTC
TRBD1	TRBV6-5	TRBJ1-2	once	CASRRPGQTYGYTF	TGTGCCAGCAGACGGCCGGGACAGACATATGGCTACACCTTC
NA	TRBV19	TRBJ2-1	NA	CASSNSGVNEQFF	TGTGCCAGTAGTAATTCGGGGGTGAATGAGCAGTTCTTC
TRBD1	TRBV15	TRBJ1-2	NA	CATSRDKVGDQGGYGYTF	TGTGCCACCAGCAGAGATAAAGTAGGCGACCAGGGGGGCTATGGCTACACCTTC
TRBD1	TRBV11-2	TRBJ2-7	NA	CASSTAGTGATTSRRF	TGTGCCAGCAGCACCGCCGGGACAGGGGCTACTACGAGCAGGAGGTTC
NA	TRBV5-6	TRBJ2-7	NA	CASSFRVGEQYF	TGTGCCAGCAGCTTCAGGGTGGGGGAGCAGTACTTC
TRBD2	TRBV11-2	TRBJ2-7	NA	CASSPNHSSGSGYEQYF	TGTGCCAGCAGCCCAAATCACTCTAGCGGGAGTGGCTACGAGCAGTACTTC
TRBD2	TRBV2	TRBJ2-1	NA	CASSGSGGEGNEQFF	TGTGCCAGCAGTGGGTCGGGGGGGGAGGGCAATGAGCAGTTCTTC
NA	TRBV6-5	TRBJ2-3	few	CASRTGAGGDTQYF	TGTGCCAGCAGGACCGGGGCCGGGGGTGATACGCAGTATTTT
NA	TRBV15	TRBJ2-1	NA	CATSRVSYGYNEQFF	TGTGCCACCAGCAGAGTTAGTTACGGGTACAATGAGCAGTTCTTC
TRBD2	TRBV2	TRBJ2-1	NA	CVSKRETAYNEQFF	TGTGTCAGCAAGCGGGAGACGGCATACAATGAGCAGTTCTTC
TRBD2	TRBV6-1	TRBJ2-7	NA	CASLRSGEYGQYF	TGTGCCAGCCTACGTAGCGGGGAGTACGGGCAGTACTTC
TRBD1	TRBV14	TRBJ1-1	NA	CASSFGQVKSEAFF	TGTGCCAGCAGTTTCGGACAGGTCAAGTCTGAAGCTTTCTTT